The 13 T cell receptor beta chains presented below share a single source sample, sequenced in a study of blood T cell repertoires in COVID-19. Libraries were prepared by immunoSEQ multiplex PCR; TCRdb keeps only in-frame clonotypes and omits some of them. There are about 180,000 clones in the sample; around 73% occur only once, and 17% lies in the top ten. The source material was PBMCs or T cells enriched from blood (not recorded which). The source is a woman aged 45 to 65 who had recovered from COVID-19.

The V gene is TRBV11-2, the J gene TRBJ2-1, with TRBD2 matching over 11 bases. Germline V gene sequence: CDR1 SGHAT, CDR2 FQNNGV. V gave up 5 bases and J gave up 5 bases; unmatched junction bases: 8. This CDR3 is 16 amino acids long. The CDR3 protein is CASSPRLAGINNEQFF. CDR3 DNA: TGTGCCAGCAGCCCCCGACTAGCGGGGATAAACAATGAGCAGTTCTTC.

The genes are TRBV7-8 and TRBJ2-7, with D possibly TRBD1 on 6 matching bases. This CDR3 contains 14 residues. V lost 5 bases and J lost 6, with 17 bases in between. Germline values: CDR1 SGHVS, CDR2 FQNEAQ. CDR3 sequence (DNA): TGTGCCAGCAGCGGCAGGGGTCTCATGGGCGAGCAGTACTTC. Its protein is CASSGRGLMGEQYF. The full variable domain, with the rest looked up from reference TRBV7-8 and TRBJ2-7, is GAGVSQSPRYKVAKRGQDVALRCDPISGHVSLFWYQQALGQGPEFLTYFQNEAQLDKSGLPSDRFFAERPEGSVSTLKIQRTQQEDSAVYLCASSGRGLMGEQYFGPGTRLTVT.

The rearrangement uses TRBV7-9 and TRBJ1-1; D may be TRBD1 (6 bases). V was shortened by 3 bases and J by 1 base, with 9 bases between the two germline ends. CDR3 length: 14 residues. CDR1 and CDR2 (germline): SEHNR, FQNEAQ (reference sequence). As DNA, the CDR3 is TGTGCCAGCAGCTTGGCAGGGGCGAACACTGAAGCTTTCTTT. This gives the protein CASSLAGANTEAFF.

This clone was counted once. The chain uses TRBV6-4 and TRBJ2-2; 9 bases align to TRBD1. Looked up from germline, CDR1 is MRHNA and CDR2 is SNTAGT. The ends lost 10 bases at V and 3 bases at J; junction bases unmatched: 12. The CDR3 extends over 16 amino acids. CDR3 in DNA: TGTGCCACCAAATTTACAGGGGGCGCCGACACCGGGGAGCTGTTTTTT. Its translation: CATKFTGGADTGELFF.

The rearrangement links TRBV5-4 to TRBJ1-2, with 7 nucleotides matching TRBD1. The CDR3 length is 15 residues. J was trimmed by 1 base and V by 4 bases; bases with no gene match: 7. Germline V lookup: CDR1 SGHNT, CDR2 YYREEE (reference sequence). In nucleotides, the CDR3 is TGTGCCAGCAGCCGCGGGACAGAATTTAACTATGGCTACACCTTC. Translating it yields CASSRGTEFNYGYTF.

This clone was seen only a few times. The chain is built from TRBV6-4 and TRBJ2-7; TRBD2 matches at 14 bases. Trimming removed 2 bases from V and 0 bases from J; junction bases left unmatched: 21. The CDR3 runs to 23 residues. Germline-derived CDR1 and CDR2 are MRHNA and SNTAGT. The chain's CDR3 is CASSDARLAGGPSFRSSSYEQYF. The CDR3 coding sequence is TGTGCCAGCAGTGACGCTAGACTAGCGGGAGGGCCTAGTTTTAGATCGAGCTCCTACGAGCAGTACTTC.

This chain connects TRBV5-1 to TRBJ1-3, with D unclear. The CDR3 has 15 amino acids. Looked up from germline, CDR1 is SGHRS and CDR2 is YFSETQ. Trimming cost V 4 bases and J 3 bases, with 14 bases left between them. In nucleotides, the CDR3 is TGCGCCAGCAGCCCTGGGCCCAGTGGTGGAAACACCATATATTTT. The encoded protein is CASSPGPSGGNTIYF.

The chain employs TRBV19 and TRBJ1-1, with 8 bases aligning to TRBD1. There are 14 residues in the CDR3. Germline CDR1 reads LNHDA; CDR2 reads SQIVND (reference sequence). J gave up 3 bases and V 5 bases, and 5 bases lay outside the gene matches. The CDR3, as DNA: TGTGCCAGTAGTGGCCAGGGGGCGGACACTGAAGCTTTCTTT. It encodes CASSGQGADTEAFF.

The genes are TRBV6-5 and TRBJ2-7; possibly TRBD1 for D (6 bases). The germline V gene encodes CDR1 MNHEY and CDR2 SVGAGI. The CDR3 runs 15 residues. Between the trimmed V and J ends, which lost 6 bases and 3 bases, there was a span of 18 bases. The CDR3 region is CASSYTGLEGYEQYF. The CDR3 DNA is TGTGCCAGCAGCTACACAGGGTTAGAGGGCTACGAGCAGTACTTC.

In its sample, this clone was seen many times. The chain recombines TRBV12-2 with TRBJ2-7; whether TRBD1, the table's D call, matches the DNA was not checked. TRBV12-2 is recorded as a pseudogene. The CDR3 has 19 residues. The CDR3 sequence is CASRVTGAGERPRLYEQYF. The CDR3 DNA is TGTGCAAGTCGGGTGACAGGGGCTGGGGAAAGACCCCGCCTCTACGAGCAGTACTTC.

This rearrangement joins TRBV3-1 (or the pseudogene TRBV3-2) to TRBJ2-2; 13 bases agree with TRBD2. This CDR3 contains 16 residues. CDR1 LGHDT and CDR2 YNNKEL come from the germline V gene (reference sequence). Losses at the gene ends were 4 bases for V and 7 bases for J; bases not matched to a gene: 6. In nucleotides, the CDR3 is TGTGCCAGCAGCCGACTAGCGGGAGGATATGGCGGGGAGCTGTTTTTT. Amino acids: CASSRLAGGYGGELFF.

The chain uses TRBV6-4 and TRBJ2-2, with 9 nucleotides matching TRBD2. V was pared by 5 bases and J by 4 bases, with 14 bases of the junction left unmatched. In germline, CDR1 is MRHNA, CDR2 SNTAGT. The CDR3 is made up of 18 amino acids. The CDR3 DNA reads as TGTGCCAGCAGTAGGACGGCGGGAGGGAGAGAAGCCACCGGGGAGCTGTTTTTT. It yields the protein CASSRTAGGREATGELFF.

The chain combines TRBV6-9 with TRBJ1-1, with a tentative D call TRBD1 (5 bases). Per the germline V gene, CDR1 is MNHGY and CDR2 is SVAAGI. Deletions cut 4 bases from V and 10 bases from J, with 10 bases between. This CDR3 comprises 11 residues. The CDR3 DNA is TGTGCCAGCAGTTGCTCGGGGGGAGCTTTCTTT. Translating it yields CASSCSGGAFF.